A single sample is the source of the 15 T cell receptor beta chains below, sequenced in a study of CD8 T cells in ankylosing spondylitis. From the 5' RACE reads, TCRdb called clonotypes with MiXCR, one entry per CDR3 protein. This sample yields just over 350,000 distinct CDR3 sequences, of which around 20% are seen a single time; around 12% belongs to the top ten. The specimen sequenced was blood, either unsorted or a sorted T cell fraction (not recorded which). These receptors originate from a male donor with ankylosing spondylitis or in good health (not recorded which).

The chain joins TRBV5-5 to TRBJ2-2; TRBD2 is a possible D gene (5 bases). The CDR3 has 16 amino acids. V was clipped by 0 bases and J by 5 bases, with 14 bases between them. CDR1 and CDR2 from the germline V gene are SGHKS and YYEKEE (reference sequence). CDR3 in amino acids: CASSLGRSHTTGELFF. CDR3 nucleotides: TGTGCCAGCAGCTTGGGGAGGTCACATACGACCGGGGAGCTGTTTTTT.

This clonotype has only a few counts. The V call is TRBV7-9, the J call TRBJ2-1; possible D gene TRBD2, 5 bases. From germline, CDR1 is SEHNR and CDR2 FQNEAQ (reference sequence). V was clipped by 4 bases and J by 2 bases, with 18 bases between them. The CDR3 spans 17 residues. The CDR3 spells CASSSILRGITYNEQFF. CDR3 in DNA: TGTGCCAGCAGCTCTATACTTCGGGGTATCACCTACAATGAGCAGTTCTTC.

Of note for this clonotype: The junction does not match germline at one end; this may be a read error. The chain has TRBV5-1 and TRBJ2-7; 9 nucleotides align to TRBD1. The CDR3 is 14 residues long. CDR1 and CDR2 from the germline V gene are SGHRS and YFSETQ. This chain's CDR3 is CASRLGTGSNEQYF. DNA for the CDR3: TGCGCCAGCAGATTGGGGACAGGGAGCAACGAGCAGTACTTC.

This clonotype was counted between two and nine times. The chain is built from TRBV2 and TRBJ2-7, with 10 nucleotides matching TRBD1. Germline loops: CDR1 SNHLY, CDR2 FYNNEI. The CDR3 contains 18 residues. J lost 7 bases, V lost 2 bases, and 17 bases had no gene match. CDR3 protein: CASSEWGQGSGKSGEQYF. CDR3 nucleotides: TGTGCCAGCAGTGAATGGGGACAGGGGTCGGGAAAATCTGGGGAGCAGTACTTC.

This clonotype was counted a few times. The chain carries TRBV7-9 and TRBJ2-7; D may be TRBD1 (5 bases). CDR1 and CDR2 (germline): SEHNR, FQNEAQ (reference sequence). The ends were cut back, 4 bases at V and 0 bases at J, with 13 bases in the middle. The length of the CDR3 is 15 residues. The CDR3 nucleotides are TGTGCCAGCAGCTCCCGCCAGGGATACTCCTACGAGCAGTACTTC. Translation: CASSSRQGYSYEQYF.

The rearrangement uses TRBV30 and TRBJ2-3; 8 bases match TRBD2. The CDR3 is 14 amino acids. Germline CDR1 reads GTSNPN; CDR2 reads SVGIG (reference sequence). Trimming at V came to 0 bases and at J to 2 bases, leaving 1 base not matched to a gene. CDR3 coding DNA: TGTGCCTGGAGTGTAGCGGGGGACACAGATACGCAGTATTTT. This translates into CAWSVAGDTDTQYF.

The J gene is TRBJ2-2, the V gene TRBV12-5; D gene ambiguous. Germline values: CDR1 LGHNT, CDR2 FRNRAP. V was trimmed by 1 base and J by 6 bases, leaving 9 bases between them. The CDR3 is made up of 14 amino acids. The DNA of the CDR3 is TGTGCTAGTGGTTTGGGTCTGGTGCCCGGGGAGCTGTTTTTT. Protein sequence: CASGLGLVPGELFF.

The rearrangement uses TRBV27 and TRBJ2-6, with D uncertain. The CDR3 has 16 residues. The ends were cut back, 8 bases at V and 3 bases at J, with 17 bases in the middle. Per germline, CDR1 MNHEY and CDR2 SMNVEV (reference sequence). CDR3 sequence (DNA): TGTGCCAGCCCCAAGGGCCACCTCTTTGGGGCCAACGTCCTGACTTTC. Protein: CASPKGHLFGANVLTF.

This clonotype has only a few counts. The CDR3 DNA is TGTGCCAGCAGTGAAGCGGGACAGATAATAAATTCACCCCTCCACTTT. Translation: CASSEAGQIINSPLHF. V and J are TRBV2 and TRBJ1-6; 7 nucleotides align to TRBD1. The V segment lost 0 bases and the J segment 7 bases; nucleotides outside the gene matches: 6. This CDR3 spans 16 amino acids. Germline V gene lookup returns CDR1 SNHLY and CDR2 FYNNEI.

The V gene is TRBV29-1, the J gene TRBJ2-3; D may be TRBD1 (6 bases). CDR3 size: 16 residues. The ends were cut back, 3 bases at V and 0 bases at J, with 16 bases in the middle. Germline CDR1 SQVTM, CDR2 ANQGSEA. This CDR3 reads CSVDPWTVTSTDTQYF. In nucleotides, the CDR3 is TGCAGCGTTGACCCCTGGACAGTCACTAGCACAGATACGCAGTATTTT.

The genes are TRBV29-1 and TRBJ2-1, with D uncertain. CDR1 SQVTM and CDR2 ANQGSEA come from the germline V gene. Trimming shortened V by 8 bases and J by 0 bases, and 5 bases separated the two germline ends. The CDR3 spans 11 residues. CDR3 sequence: CSPGSYNEQFF. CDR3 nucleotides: TGCAGCCCCGGCTCCTACAATGAGCAGTTCTTC.

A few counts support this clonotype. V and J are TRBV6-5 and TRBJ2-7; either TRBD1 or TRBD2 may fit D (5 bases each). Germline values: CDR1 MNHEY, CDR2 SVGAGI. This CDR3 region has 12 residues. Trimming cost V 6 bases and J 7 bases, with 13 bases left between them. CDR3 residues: CASSGQWGEQYF. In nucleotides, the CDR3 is TGTGCCAGCAGCGGACAATGGGGGGAGCAGTACTTC.

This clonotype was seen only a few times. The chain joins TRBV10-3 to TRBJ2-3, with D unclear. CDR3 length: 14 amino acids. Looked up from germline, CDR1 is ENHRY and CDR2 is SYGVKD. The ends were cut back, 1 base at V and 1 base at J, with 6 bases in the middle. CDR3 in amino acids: CAISELGGTDTQYF. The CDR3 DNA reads TGTGCCATCAGTGAGTTGGGCGGCACAGATACGCAGTATTTT.

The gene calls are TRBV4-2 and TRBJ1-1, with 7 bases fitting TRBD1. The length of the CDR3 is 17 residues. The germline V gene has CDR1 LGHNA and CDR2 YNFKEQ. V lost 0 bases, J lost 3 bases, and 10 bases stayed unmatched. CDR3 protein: CASSQDPGDQGDTEAFF. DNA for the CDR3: TGTGCCAGCAGCCAAGATCCCGGGGACCAGGGGGACACTGAAGCTTTCTTT.

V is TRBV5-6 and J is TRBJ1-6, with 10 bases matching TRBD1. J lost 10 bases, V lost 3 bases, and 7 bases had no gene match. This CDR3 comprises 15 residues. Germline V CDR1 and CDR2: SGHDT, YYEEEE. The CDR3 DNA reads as TGTGCCAGCAGCTCGAGGACAGGGGGGCACTCACCCCTCCACTTT. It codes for CASSSRTGGHSPLHF. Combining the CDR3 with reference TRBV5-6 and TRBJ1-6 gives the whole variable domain DAGVTQSPTHLIKTRGQQVTLRCSPKSGHDTVSWYQQALGQGPQFIFQYYEEEERQRGNFPDRFSGHQFPNYSSELNVNALLLGDSALYLCASSSRTGGHSPLHFGNGTRLTVT.